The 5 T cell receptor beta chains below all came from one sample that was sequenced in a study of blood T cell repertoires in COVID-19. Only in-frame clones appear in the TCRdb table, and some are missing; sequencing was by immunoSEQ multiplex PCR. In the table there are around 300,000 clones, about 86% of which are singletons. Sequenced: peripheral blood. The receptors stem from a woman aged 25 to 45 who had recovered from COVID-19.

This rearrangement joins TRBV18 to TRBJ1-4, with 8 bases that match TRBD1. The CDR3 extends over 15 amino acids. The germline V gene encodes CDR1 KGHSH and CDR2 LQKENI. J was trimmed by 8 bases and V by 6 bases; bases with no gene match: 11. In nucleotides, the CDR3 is TGTGCCAGCTCGAAATCCGGGACAGGAGAGGAAAAACTGTTTTTT. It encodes CASSKSGTGEEKLFF.

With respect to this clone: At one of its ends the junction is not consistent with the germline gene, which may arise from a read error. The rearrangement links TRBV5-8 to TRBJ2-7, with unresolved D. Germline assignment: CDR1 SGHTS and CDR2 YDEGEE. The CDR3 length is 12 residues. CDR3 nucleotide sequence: TGTGCCAGCAACAACCCATCCTTCGAGCAGTACTTC. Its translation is CASNNPSFEQYF.

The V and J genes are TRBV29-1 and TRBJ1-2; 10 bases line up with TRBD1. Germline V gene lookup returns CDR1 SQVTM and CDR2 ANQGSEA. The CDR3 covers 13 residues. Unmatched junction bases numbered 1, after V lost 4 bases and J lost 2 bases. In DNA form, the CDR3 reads TGCAGCGTTGCGGACAGGGGGAACTATGGCTACACCTTC. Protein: CSVADRGNYGYTF.

In DNA, the CDR3 is TGCGCCAGCAGCGAGGACTATGGCTACACCTTC. It translates to CASSEDYGYTF. The rearrangement joins TRBV5-1 to TRBJ1-2; D not certain. V lost 4 bases and J lost 3, with 4 bases in between. The CDR3 loop spans 11 amino acids. Germline CDR1 is SGHRS and CDR2 is YFSETQ.

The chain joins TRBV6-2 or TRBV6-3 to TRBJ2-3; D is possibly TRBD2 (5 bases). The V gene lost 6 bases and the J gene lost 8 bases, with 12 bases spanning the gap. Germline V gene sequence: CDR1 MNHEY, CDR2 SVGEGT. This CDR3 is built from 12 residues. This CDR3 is CASSPLATTQYF. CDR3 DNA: TGTGCCAGCAGCCCCCTAGCTACTACGCAGTATTTT.